The clone carrying this TCR beta chain was counted ten times or more. This sample stems from a study of T cell repertoires in cytomegalovirus infection. Study summary: Signatures in public TCR beta sequences pointed to both CMV infection and matching HLA type.

Via MiXCR, TCRdb re-called the reads, giving one row per CDR3 protein. This sample yields about 490,000 distinct CDR3 sequences, of which approximately 25% are seen a single time; roughly 13% belongs to the top ten. CDR3 length: 16 amino acids. Germline V gene data show CDR1 as SGHAT and CDR2 as FQNNGV. The germline V and J ends were trimmed by 1 base and 1 base, with 11 bases remaining between them. The clonotype originates from a human donor in good health (CMV status not recorded). Some clones in this sample may be carry-over from other donors' samples. This chain links TRBV11-2 with TRBJ2-1; D perhaps matches TRBD2 (6 bases). The specimen sequenced was PBMCs. The CDR3 DNA sequence: TGTGCCAGCAGCTTAGGTGGAGCGGGTTCCTACAATGAGCAGTTCTTC. Amino acids: CASSLGGAGSYNEQFF. The full variable domain, rest sourced from reference TRBV11-2 and TRBJ2-1, is EAGVAQSPRYKIIEKRQSVAFWCNPISGHATLYWYQQILGQGPKLLIQFQNNGVVDDSQLPKDRFSAERLKGVDSTLKIQPAKLEDSAVYLCASSLGGAGSYNEQFFGPGTRLTVL.